This TCR beta chain appears in the sequencing data of a study of molecular identifiers for immune sequencing clone quantification. General study points: With a barcode shared among identical TCR molecules, highly expanded clone sizes could be underestimated. More than 97% of effector molecules, versus under 1% of naive-cell molecules, belonged to clones above 20 RNA copies.

Details on this clonotype: The antigen remains unidentified.

This CDR3 comprises 12 residues. V dropped 5 bases and J dropped 10 bases, with 11 bases sitting between them. Germline loops: CDR1 MNHEY, CDR2 SMNVEV (reference sequence). For bulk TCR libraries, previously described methods and listed TCR primers were used. TCRdb processed the PCR reads anew with MiXCR; each CDR3 protein has one entry. The data hold tens of thousands of distinct CDR3 sequences, with approximately 22% observed a single time. This TCR came from a human donor in good health. Some libraries in this study had Jurkat cell RNA spiked in. Specimen: naive CD8+ T cells from blood, with Jurkat cell RNA spiked in. Documented subset: FACS-sorted CD8+CD4-CCR7+CD45RA+ naive T cells. The chain joins TRBV27 to TRBJ2-2; D gene ambiguous. The CDR3 loop is CASSPRIKELFF. The CDR3 nucleotides are TGTGCCAGCAGTCCACGGATAAAGGAGCTGTTTTTT.